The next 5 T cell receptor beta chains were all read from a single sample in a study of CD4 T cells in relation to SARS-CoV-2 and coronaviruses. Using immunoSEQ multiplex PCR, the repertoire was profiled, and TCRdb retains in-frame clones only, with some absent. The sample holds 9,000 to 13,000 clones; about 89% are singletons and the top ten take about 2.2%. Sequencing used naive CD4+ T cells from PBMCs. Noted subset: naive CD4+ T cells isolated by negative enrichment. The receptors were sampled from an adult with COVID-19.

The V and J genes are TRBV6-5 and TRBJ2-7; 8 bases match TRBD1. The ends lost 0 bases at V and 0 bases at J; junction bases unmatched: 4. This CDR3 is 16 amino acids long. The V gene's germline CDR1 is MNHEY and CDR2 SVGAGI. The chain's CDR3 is CASSYSTDRASYEQYF. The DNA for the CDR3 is TGTGCCAGCAGTTACTCTACGGACAGGGCCTCCTACGAGCAGTACTTC.

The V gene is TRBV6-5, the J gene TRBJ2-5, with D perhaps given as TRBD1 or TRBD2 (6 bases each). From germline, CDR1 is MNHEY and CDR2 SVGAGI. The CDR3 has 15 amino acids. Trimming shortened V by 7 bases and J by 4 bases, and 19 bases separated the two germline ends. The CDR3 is CASTSSGGGVETQYF. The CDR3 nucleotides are TGTGCCAGCACCTCTTCCGGGGGCGGGGTAGAGACCCAGTACTTC.

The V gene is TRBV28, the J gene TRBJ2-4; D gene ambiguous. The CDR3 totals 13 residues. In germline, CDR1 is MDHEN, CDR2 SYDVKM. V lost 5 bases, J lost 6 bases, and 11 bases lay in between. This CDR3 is CASSGPGPNIQYF. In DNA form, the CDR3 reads TGTGCCAGCAGTGGCCCGGGCCCAAACATTCAGTACTTC.

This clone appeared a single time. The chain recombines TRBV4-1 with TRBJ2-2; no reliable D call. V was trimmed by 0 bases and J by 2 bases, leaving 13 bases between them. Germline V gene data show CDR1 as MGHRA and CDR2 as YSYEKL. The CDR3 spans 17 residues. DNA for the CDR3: TGCGCCAGCAGCCAAGATGAGGCGCGAGCAAACACCGGGGAGCTGTTTTTT. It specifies CASSQDEARANTGELFF.

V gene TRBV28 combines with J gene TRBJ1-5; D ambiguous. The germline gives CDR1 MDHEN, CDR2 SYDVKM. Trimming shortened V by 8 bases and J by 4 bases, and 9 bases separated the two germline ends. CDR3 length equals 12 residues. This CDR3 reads CASRSENQPQHF. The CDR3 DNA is TGTGCCAGCCGGTCCGAAAATCAGCCCCAGCATTTT.